Listed below are T cell receptor beta chains from one sample, sequenced in a study of cytomegalovirus exposure and HLA in healthy donors. Clones were sequenced by immunoSEQ multiplex PCR, and TCRdb holds only the in-frame ones, with some missing. This table has some 210,000 clones, roughly four fifths appearing once. The sample was PBMCs. All receptors come from a woman in her 30s in good health and CMV-seropositive. Each CDR3 is given with its conserved first and last residue. Only some rows state a clone size, as once, few, many or a class for expanded clones.

clone_size: .; v_call: TRBV9; j_call: TRBJ2-1; cdr3_aa: CASSVASSGVVEQFF
clone_size: .; v_call: TRBV6-1; j_call: TRBJ1-1; cdr3_aa: CASSWTGGEAFF
clone_size: few; v_call: TRBV6-5; j_call: TRBJ1-5; cdr3_aa: CASSIRQGGQPQHF
clone_size: .; v_call: TRBV18; j_call: TRBJ2-3; cdr3_aa: CASSAGQRGPDTQYF
clone_size: .; v_call: TRBV10-3; j_call: TRBJ1-5; cdr3_aa: CAISVGDKGRPQPQHF
clone_size: .; v_call: TRBV2; j_call: TRBJ1-1; cdr3_aa: CASSVAGNTEAFF
clone_size: .; v_call: TRBV4-2; j_call: TRBJ2-7; cdr3_aa: CASSQDRDRVYEQYF
clone_size: .; v_call: TRBV28; j_call: TRBJ2-7; cdr3_aa: CASSFSHGRAYEQYF
clone_size: .; v_call: TRBV27; j_call: TRBJ1-4; cdr3_aa: CASSLWGDRGDWGGKLFF
clone_size: few; v_call: TRBV7-9; j_call: TRBJ2-3; cdr3_aa: CASSFQGFTDTQYF
clone_size: few; v_call: TRBV10-3; j_call: TRBJ2-2; cdr3_aa: CAISESRLGTGELFF
clone_size: once; v_call: TRBV4-3; j_call: TRBJ1-2; cdr3_aa: CASSRSGVGYTF
clone_size: .; v_call: TRBV4-3; j_call: TRBJ1-6; cdr3_aa: CASSLDRGFNSPLHF
clone_size: .; v_call: TRBV30; j_call: TRBJ1-1; cdr3_aa: CAWSRGGANTEAFF
clone_size: once; v_call: TRBV29-1; j_call: TRBJ2-3; cdr3_aa: CSVLDPGDTFSDTQYF
clone_size: .; v_call: TRBV6-5; j_call: TRBJ1-1; cdr3_aa: CASRQGRRAFF
clone_size: .; v_call: TRBV7-9; j_call: TRBJ2-2; cdr3_aa: CASSLLGGQPGELFF
clone_size: .; v_call: TRBV14; j_call: TRBJ1-1; cdr3_aa: CASSQQGRTEAFF
clone_size: .; v_call: TRBV7-6; j_call: TRBJ2-3; cdr3_aa: CASSSIAGGPTDTQYF
clone_size: .; v_call: TRBV13; j_call: TRBJ2-1; cdr3_aa: CASSRTSGKREQFF
clone_size: .; v_call: TRBV6-5; j_call: TRBJ2-3; cdr3_aa: CASSYSAGGIQYF
clone_size: .; v_call: TRBV7-2; j_call: TRBJ2-7; cdr3_aa: CASSLGGTSYEQYF
clone_size: few; v_call: TRBV28; j_call: TRBJ1-1; cdr3_aa: CASSLWGTGAEAFF
clone_size: .; v_call: TRBV11-2; j_call: TRBJ1-1; cdr3_aa: CASSALRGLWDTEAFF
clone_size: .; v_call: TRBV6-4; j_call: TRBJ2-2; cdr3_aa: CASSDPGNSGRAHEELFF
clone_size: .; v_call: TRBV30; j_call: TRBJ2-7; cdr3_aa: CACGQGAHEQYF
clone_size: .; v_call: TRBV2; j_call: TRBJ1-2; cdr3_aa: CASREGTGGAYGYTF
clone_size: .; v_call: TRBV6-5; j_call: TRBJ2-7; cdr3_aa: CASSTLGAAEQYF
clone_size: .; v_call: TRBV23-1; j_call: TRBJ1-1; cdr3_aa: CASSQSGRWRTEAFF
clone_size: .; v_call: TRBV7-9; j_call: TRBJ1-5; cdr3_aa: CASSLDRADQPQHF
clone_size: .; v_call: TRBV7-9; j_call: TRBJ1-5; cdr3_aa: CASSFGTGGEPQHF
clone_size: .; v_call: TRBV30; j_call: TRBJ2-2; cdr3_aa: CAWSVEFTGELFF
clone_size: .; v_call: TRBV9; j_call: TRBJ1-1; cdr3_aa: CASSVGWGVNTEAFF
clone_size: .; v_call: TRBV6-5; j_call: TRBJ2-1; cdr3_aa: CASRLIGQSNEQFF
clone_size: .; v_call: TRBV15; j_call: TRBJ2-7; cdr3_aa: CATSRALGARSSYEQYF
clone_size: .; v_call: TRBV10-3; j_call: TRBJ2-5; cdr3_aa: CAISETRGQETQYF
clone_size: .; v_call: TRBV30; j_call: TRBJ1-3; cdr3_aa: CAWSAEVGGNTIYF
clone_size: once; v_call: TRBV28; j_call: TRBJ1-2; cdr3_aa: CASEQGYNYGYTF
clone_size: .; v_call: TRBV5-1; j_call: TRBJ2-3; cdr3_aa: CASSGTLSTDTQYF
clone_size: .; v_call: TRBV2; j_call: TRBJ1-2; cdr3_aa: CATVDRSANYGYTF
clone_size: .; v_call: TRBV6-5; j_call: .; cdr3_aa: CASSYYRTPTYEQYF
clone_size: .; v_call: TRBV6-6; j_call: TRBJ2-1; cdr3_aa: CASSSVREQFF
clone_size: few; v_call: TRBV5-6; j_call: TRBJ1-4; cdr3_aa: CASSFRGYNEKLFF
clone_size: .; v_call: TRBV10-3; j_call: TRBJ1-5; cdr3_aa: CAISESRGGQPQHF
clone_size: .; v_call: TRBV7-3; j_call: TRBJ2-3; cdr3_aa: CASSTDSGGTQYF
clone_size: .; v_call: TRBV28; j_call: TRBJ2-7; cdr3_aa: CASSLNTGDEQYF
clone_size: .; v_call: TRBV6-5; j_call: TRBJ2-7; cdr3_aa: CASGALHEQYF
clone_size: .; v_call: TRBV6-6; j_call: TRBJ2-7; cdr3_aa: CASIERESYEQYF
clone_size: .; v_call: TRBV5-6; j_call: TRBJ1-2; cdr3_aa: CASSLDGVRHGYTF
clone_size: .; v_call: TRBV10-3; j_call: TRBJ2-7; cdr3_aa: CAISESQASYEQYF
clone_size: .; v_call: TRBV4-1; j_call: TRBJ1-1; cdr3_aa: CASSQDEGNTEAFF
clone_size: .; v_call: TRBV10-1; j_call: TRBJ1-2; cdr3_aa: CASSVYLPGIYGYTF
clone_size: .; v_call: TRBV5-1; j_call: TRBJ2-7; cdr3_aa: CASSLVQDPYEQYF